Below, 27 T cell receptor beta chains from the same sample are listed, as sequenced in a study of T-cell reconstitution after alpha-beta-depleted transplantation in children. Unique molecular identifiers were incorporated during preparation of the TCRbeta library. TCRdb reprocessed the PCR reads via MiXCR and lists one record per CDR3 protein. The repertoire has roughly 310,000 distinct CDR3 sequences, roughly 21% of them found once; the top ten carry 11%. The sequencing used PBMCs, mostly from graft donor cells, collected 180 days after TCRalphabeta/CD19-depleted stem cell transplant. Receptor source: a male patient aged 10-17 years who had a stem cell transplant for acute lymphoblastic leukemia, so the T cells may come from the graft donor.

V and J are TRBV29-1 and TRBJ2-7; 7 nucleotides match TRBD1. Germline values: CDR1 SQVTM, CDR2 ANQGSEA. Unmatched junction bases numbered 18, after V lost 2 bases and J lost 11 bases. There are 15 residues in the CDR3. CDR3 coding DNA: TGCAGCGTTGAAACCCCCCGGGACAGCGACCTACGAAAGTACTTC. It codes for CSVETPRDSDLRKYF.

This chain connects TRBV20-1 to TRBJ1-6; 9 bases map to TRBD1. Looked up from germline, CDR1 is DFQATT and CDR2 is SNEGSKA (reference sequence). With V trimmed by 3 bases and J by 7 bases, 4 bases remained unmatched. The CDR3 extends over 14 amino acids. CDR3 nucleotides: TGCAGTGCTAGGGGAGGGACAGGGAATTCACCCCTCCACTTT. Its protein product is CSARGGTGNSPLHF.

The V and J genes are TRBV5-1 and TRBJ2-4; D perhaps matches TRBD1 (6 bases). The V end was cut by 4 bases, the J end by 0 bases, with 14 bases between. Germline CDR1 reads SGHRS; CDR2 reads YFSETQ. The CDR3 extends over 16 amino acids. The CDR3 bases are TGCGCCAGCAGCCTGGACAGTGGTCTAGCCAAAAACATTCAGTACTTC. Translated: CASSLDSGLAKNIQYF.

This clonotype was counted only a few times. The chain combines TRBV9 with TRBJ2-3, with 11 bases fitting TRBD2. The J segment lost 2 bases and the V segment lost 3 bases, leaving 11 bases of the junction unmatched. The germline CDR1 and CDR2 sequences are SGDLS and YYNGEE. This CDR3 is 18 amino acids long. The CDR3 spells CASSAGGTSGGYTDTQYF. The DNA for the CDR3 is TGTGCCAGCAGCGCGGGAGGAACTAGCGGGGGATACACAGATACGCAGTATTTT.

The rearrangement links TRBV10-2 to TRBJ2-7; 12 bases are a match to TRBD2. The CDR3 is made up of 13 amino acids. J lost 2 bases, V lost 10 bases, and 3 bases had no gene match. Germline values: CDR1 WSHSY, CDR2 SAAADI. The DNA for the CDR3 is TGCGCCACGAGACTAGCGGGAGCCTACGAGCAGTACTTC. Translating gives CATRLAGAYEQYF.

This clonotype has only a few counts. This rearrangement joins TRBV21-1 to TRBJ2-1; no DNA check was done on the table's D call, TRBD1. TRBV21-1 counts as a pseudogene. The length of the CDR3 is 10 residues. CDR3 residues: CAGHGNEQFF. The CDR3, as DNA: TGTGCCGGACACGGGAATGAGCAGTTCTTC.

V usage is TRBV25-1 and J usage is TRBJ2-5, with TRBD2 as a possible D gene (6 bases). This CDR3 has 16 amino acids. Germline CDR1 is MGHDK and CDR2 is SYGVNS. Between the trimmed V and J ends, which lost 0 bases and 5 bases, there was a span of 16 bases. CDR3 region: CASSEYELAELETQYF. The CDR3 coding sequence is TGTGCCAGCAGTGAATATGAACTAGCTGAGCTGGAGACCCAGTACTTC.

This clonotype was seen more than once but under ten times. The rearrangement uses TRBV20-1 and TRBJ1-2; TRBD1 aligns across 10 bases. The CDR3 extends over 15 amino acids. In germline, CDR1 is DFQATT, CDR2 SNEGSKA (reference sequence). The trim removed 6 bases at V and 3 bases at J, leaving 10 bases unmatched. The CDR3 DNA is TGCAGTGCAAGACCGGGACAGGGGTTGCACTATGGCTACACCTTC. Protein sequence: CSARPGQGLHYGYTF.

The chain carries TRBV7-3 and TRBJ1-1, with D possibly TRBD1 on 6 matching bases. Trimming took 5 bases from V and 5 from J, leaving 12 bases between them. The CDR3 has 13 residues. Germline CDR1 reads SGHTA; CDR2 reads FQGTGA. The CDR3 DNA sequence: TGTGCCAGCAGCAAACAGGGTTCGACTGAAGCTTTCTTT. Amino acids: CASSKQGSTEAFF.

The rearrangement joins TRBV7-9 to TRBJ2-1, with TRBD2 matching over 9 bases. Germline values: CDR1 SEHNR, CDR2 FQNEAQ (reference sequence). This CDR3 region has 16 residues. Trimming at V came to 5 bases and at J to 0 bases, leaving 5 bases not matched to a gene. CDR3 DNA: TGTGCCAGCAGCCCAGCGGGGGGCAGCTCCTACAATGAGCAGTTCTTC. This codes for CASSPAGGSSYNEQFF. The full variable domain, with the rest looked up from reference TRBV7-9 and TRBJ2-1, is DTGVSQNPRHKITKRGQNVTFRCDPISEHNRLYWYRQTLGQGPEFLTYFQNEAQLEKSRLLSDRFSAERPKGSFSTLEIQRTEQGDSAMYLCASSPAGGSSYNEQFFGPGTRLTVL.

The rearrangement links TRBV6-5 to TRBJ2-5, with a tentative D call TRBD2 (5 bases). This CDR3 has 13 residues. Germline assignment: CDR1 MNHEY and CDR2 SVGAGI. Trimming removed 0 bases at V and 4 bases at J, with 6 bases between. The CDR3 spells CASSYSRVETQYF. CDR3 in DNA: TGTGCCAGCAGTTACTCGAGGGTAGAGACCCAGTACTTC.

The rearrangement links TRBV5-1 to TRBJ2-3; 8 bases line up with TRBD1. This CDR3 is 17 amino acids long. Germline V gene lookup returns CDR1 SGHRS and CDR2 YFSETQ. Losses at the gene ends were 2 bases for V and 0 bases for J; bases not matched to a gene: 8. CDR3 region: CASSFATGGSSTDTQYF. The DNA of the CDR3 is TGCGCCAGCAGCTTTGCAACAGGGGGATCTAGCACAGATACGCAGTATTTT.

The chain uses TRBV29-1 and TRBJ1-1, with D possibly TRBD1 on 6 matching bases. The CDR3 consists of 13 residues. The V and J ends lost 5 bases and 5 bases respectively, with 15 bases between them. Germline lookup yields CDR1 SQVTM and CDR2 ANQGSEA. The CDR3 protein is CSVSRGRGTEAFF. In DNA, the CDR3 is TGCAGCGTTAGTAGGGGCAGGGGAACTGAAGCTTTCTTT.

This clonotype was seen more than once but under ten times. This sequence joins TRBV4-1 and TRBJ2-2; D possibly corresponds to TRBD1 (6 bases). The germline gives CDR1 MGHRA, CDR2 YSYEKL. The CDR3 extends over 17 amino acids. V lost 0 bases and J 6 bases, leaving 17 bases between the germline ends. CDR3 in DNA: TGCGCCAGCAGCCAAGATTCGGAGACAGGATACGCCGGGGAGCTGTTTTTT. Its translation is CASSQDSETGYAGELFF.

This clonotype was recorded a few times. The chain recombines TRBV20-1 with TRBJ2-1; 9 bases are shared with TRBD2. This CDR3 contains 14 residues. J gave up 7 bases and V 2 bases, and 6 bases lay outside the gene matches. Germline assignment: CDR1 DFQATT and CDR2 SNEGSKA (reference sequence). The DNA for the CDR3 is TGCAGTGCTAGAAGGCCTAGCGGGAAGAATGAGCAGTTCTTC. Its protein is CSARRPSGKNEQFF.

The chain employs TRBV11-2 and TRBJ2-7; D is possibly TRBD1 (6 bases). V shed 2 bases and J shed 6 bases, with 11 bases lying between them. CDR1 is SGHAT, CDR2 FQNNGV, per germline. The CDR3 loop spans 13 amino acids. CDR3 protein: CASSLLTGGEQYF. The CDR3 DNA reads TGTGCCAGCAGCTTACTGACAGGTGGCGAGCAGTACTTC.

The V call is TRBV5-1, the J call TRBJ2-3; the D is unclear. The germline CDR1 and CDR2 sequences are SGHRS and YFSETQ. V gave up 3 bases and J gave up 6 bases, with 11 bases separating them. CDR3 length equals 13 residues. The CDR3 DNA follows: TGCGCCAGCAGCTATACCAGTCGCGATACGCAGTATTTT. Its translation is CASSYTSRDTQYF.

This clonotype occurred a few times. The rearrangement joins TRBV29-1 to TRBJ1-1; perhaps TRBD1 as D (6 bases). The CDR3 is 14 residues long. Looked up from germline, CDR1 is SQVTM and CDR2 is ANQGSEA. The V end was cut by 5 bases, the J end by 6 bases, with 19 bases between. The CDR3 nucleotides read TGCAGCGTTACTCCGGGACACCCGAAGGCTGAAGCTTTCTTT. It translates to CSVTPGHPKAEAFF.

The genes are TRBV4-2 and TRBJ2-7; TRBD1 aligns across 7 bases. CDR1 is LGHNA and CDR2 is YNFKEQ in the germline V gene. This CDR3 region has 16 residues. V was pared by 2 bases and J by 2 bases, with 9 bases of the junction left unmatched. The CDR3 bases are TGTGCCAGCAGCCAATCAAGCAAAGGGGGCCCCTACGAGCAGTACTTC. Protein sequence: CASSQSSKGGPYEQYF.

The J gene is TRBJ2-2, the V gene TRBV7-6; TRBD1 might be the D (6 bases). Germline CDR1 is SGHVS and CDR2 is FNYEAQ. The CDR3 sequence is 15 residues long. The V end was cut by 5 bases, the J end by 7 bases, with 17 bases between. The CDR3 sequence: CASSPPPSGDGELFF. The CDR3 DNA reads as TGTGCCAGCAGCCCCCCTCCCTCAGGGGACGGGGAGCTGTTTTTT.

The genes are TRBV4-1 and TRBJ1-2, with D possibly matching TRBD1 (5 bases). Germline V gene lookup returns CDR1 MGHRA and CDR2 YSYEKL. Trimming cost V 2 bases and J 8 bases, with 18 bases left between them. The CDR3 contains 15 residues. Here the CDR3 reads CASSQPWRGALGYTF. CDR3 DNA sequence: TGCGCCAGCAGCCAACCATGGAGAGGGGCTTTGGGCTACACCTTC.

This sequence joins TRBV6-4 and TRBJ2-1, with a weak D call TRBD2 (7 bases). CDR3 length equals 17 residues. CDR1 and CDR2 (germline): MRHNA, SNTAGT. V lost 2 bases, J lost 5 bases, and 19 bases lay in between. Written as DNA, the CDR3 is TGTGCCAGCAGTGACGGGGGGGCTAGCGAATACAACAATGAGCAGTTCTTC. This encodes CASSDGGASEYNNEQFF.

The gene calls are TRBV5-6 and TRBJ2-3; 7 bases line up with TRBD1. The trim removed 4 bases at V and 4 bases at J, leaving 9 bases unmatched. The CDR3 runs 15 residues. Germline V CDR1 and CDR2: SGHDT, YYEEEE. CDR3 residues: CASSPGTVPADTQYF. The CDR3 DNA reads as TGTGCCAGCAGCCCCGGGACAGTGCCAGCAGATACGCAGTATTTT.

J is TRBJ1-2 and V is TRBV15; D is perhaps TRBD1 (5 bases). The germline V gene has CDR1 LNHNV and CDR2 YYDKDF (reference sequence). Trimming removed 1 base at V and 6 bases at J, with 9 bases between. This CDR3 spans 13 amino acids. In nucleotides, the CDR3 is TGTGCCACCAGCAGAGCGGGGGGGGATGGCTACACCTTC. The encoded protein is CATSRAGGDGYTF.

The chain has TRBV24-1 and TRBJ2-3; TRBD2 is a possible D gene (6 bases). CDR1 is KGHDR, CDR2 SFDVKD, per germline. V was clipped by 7 bases and J by 2 bases, with 12 bases between them. The CDR3 consists of 14 residues. CDR3: CATSLGGITDTQYF. DNA of the CDR3: TGTGCCACCAGCCTGGGGGGTATCACAGATACGCAGTATTTT.

This sequence joins TRBV3-1 and TRBJ2-7, with 7 bases identical to TRBD1. V shed 0 bases and J 3 bases; nucleotides not matched to a gene: 2. Germline CDR1 is LGHDT and CDR2 is YNNKEL (reference sequence). The CDR3 has 14 residues. The CDR3 here is CASSQDTGDYEQYF. The CDR3 nucleotides are TGTGCCAGCAGCCAAGATACAGGGGACTACGAGCAGTACTTC.

The CDR3 spells CASSQDGGARDTEAFF. The CDR3 coding sequence is TGCGCCAGCAGCCAAGATGGCGGGGCGAGGGACACTGAAGCTTTCTTT. The chain uses TRBV4-1 and TRBJ1-1; possibly TRBD1 for D (5 bases). Deletions cut 0 bases from V and 3 bases from J, with 14 bases between. Germline V lookup: CDR1 MGHRA, CDR2 YSYEKL. The length of the CDR3 is 16 residues.